A selection of T cell receptor beta chains follows, all from one sample in a study of blood T cell repertoires in COVID-19. Measured with immunoSEQ multiplex PCR; TCRdb has only the in-frame clones, and not every one. The profile shows 200,000 to 250,000 clones, roughly 87% of them singletons. The sequenced sample was PBMCs or T cells enriched from blood (not recorded which). The receptors originated from a man between 18 and 29 years old with acute COVID-19. The CDR3 runs from the conserved cysteine through the conserved F or W. D genes are given only for firm matches. A row's size may be missing; if present it is once, few, many or a size class.

>TRBV28|TRBJ2-4|-|-
CASSSGGPQGNIQYF
>TRBV5-4|TRBJ2-3|-|TRBD2
CASSRTSGRTDTQYF
>TRBV7-9|TRBJ2-3|-|TRBD2
CASSFTSGRVSTDTQYF
>TRBV28|TRBJ1-2|-|TRBD1
CASSLGDRVGYGYTF
>TRBV7-6|TRBJ2-5|many|TRBD1
CASSLDRVESRETQYF
>TRBV9|TRBJ1-1|-|TRBD1
CASSALPGQMNTEAFF
>TRBV28|TRBJ1-1|-|-
CASSYGEGGGTEAFF
>TRBV13|TRBJ1-6|-|TRBD1
CASSQTGGNSPLHF
>TRBV28|TRBJ2-7|-|TRBD1
CASCDWDRKALVWNEQYF
>TRBV28|TRBJ2-3|once|TRBD1
CASEGSTGVTDTQYF
>TRBV7-9|TRBJ1-5|-|-
CASSRAEGIGQPQHF